The 32 T cell receptor beta chains given below trace back to one sample, sequenced in a study of cytomegalovirus exposure and HLA in healthy donors. Both 60 Vbeta primers and 13 Jbeta primers went into the PCR. The data were produced by immunoSEQ multiplex PCR, yet TCRdb's version contains in-frame clones alone and is incomplete. The sample has under 150,000 clones; roughly 80% are singletons. The sequenced material came from PBMCs. These receptors originate from a boy between 10 and 17 years old in good health and CMV-seronegative.

This chain uses TRBV19 with TRBJ1-1, with D hard to call. CDR1 and CDR2 (germline): LNHDA, SQIVND (reference sequence). Trimming pared 7 bases from V and 0 bases from J, leaving 18 bases between. This CDR3 contains 16 residues. This CDR3 reads CASIQKFGQMNTEAFF. CDR3 DNA sequence: TGTGCCAGTATCCAAAAATTTGGGCAGATGAACACTGAAGCTTTCTTT.

CDR3 in DNA: TGTGCCAGCACCCTGGGACAGAGCTCCTACGAGCAGTACTTC. Protein product: CASTLGQSSYEQYF. This sequence joins TRBV2 and TRBJ2-7; 7 positions match TRBD1. This CDR3 region has 14 residues. V lost 7 bases and J lost 0; bases outside the gene matches: 6. Germline CDR1 SNHLY, CDR2 FYNNEI.

V usage is TRBV6-1 and J usage is TRBJ2-7; 7 bases agree with TRBD1. This CDR3 spans 13 amino acids. Looked up from germline, CDR1 is MNHNS and CDR2 is SASEGT. V lost 7 bases, J lost 3 bases, and 6 bases stayed unmatched. The CDR3 sequence: CASNLGQSYEQYF. CDR3 coding DNA: TGTGCCAGCAACCTGGGACAGAGCTACGAGCAGTACTTC.

This sequence joins TRBV4-2 and TRBJ2-7; D is possibly TRBD2 (6 bases). Germline lookup yields CDR1 LGHNA and CDR2 YNFKEQ. V was clipped by 0 bases and J by 1 base, with 10 bases between them. The length of the CDR3 is 15 residues. CDR3: CASSQEGGLSYEQYF. The CDR3 region has the DNA TGTGCCAGCAGCCAAGAAGGAGGGCTATCCTACGAGCAGTACTTC.

The CDR3: CASNPPGPTDTQYF. As DNA, the CDR3 is TGTGCCAGCAACCCCCCTGGGCCCACAGATACGCAGTATTTT. V gene TRBV7-2 combines with J gene TRBJ2-3; D is undetermined. Trimming removed 7 bases from V and 2 bases from J, with 13 bases in between. The CDR3 length is 14 residues. CDR1 and CDR2 from the germline V gene are SGHTA and FQGNSA.

V is TRBV4-1 and J is TRBJ2-7; weak D call: TRBD2 (5 bases). V dropped 0 bases and J dropped 7 bases, with 10 bases sitting between them. The CDR3 covers 13 residues. The germline V gene has CDR1 MGHRA and CDR2 YSYEKL. CDR3: CASSQEEGWEQYF. The CDR3, as DNA: TGCGCCAGCAGCCAAGAAGAGGGCTGGGAGCAGTACTTC.

This chain joins TRBV5-1 and TRBJ2-7; 8 nucleotides agree with TRBD2. In germline, CDR1 is SGHRS, CDR2 YFSETQ. This CDR3 has 15 amino acids. V lost 4 bases and J lost 2; bases outside the gene matches: 8. The CDR3 loop is CASSPGGTTTYEQYF. The DNA for the CDR3 is TGCGCCAGCAGCCCGGGGGGGACAACTACCTACGAGCAGTACTTC.

This chain connects TRBV2 to TRBJ2-2, with TRBD2 as a possible D gene (5 bases). The germline gives CDR1 SNHLY, CDR2 FYNNEI. V lost 3 bases to trimming and J lost 1 base, with 9 bases between them. This CDR3 comprises 15 residues. The CDR3 bases are TGTGCCAGCAGTGAGAGGAGGAGGAACACCGGGGAGCTGTTTTTT. Its translation is CASSERRRNTGELFF.

The genes are TRBV30 and TRBJ1-1; 8 nucleotides align to TRBD1. CDR1 GTSNPN and CDR2 SVGIG come from the germline V gene (reference sequence). CDR3 size: 12 residues. V was pared by 5 bases and J by 7 bases, with 6 bases of the junction left unmatched. The CDR3: CAWGTGDYEAFF. The CDR3 region has the DNA TGTGCCTGGGGGACAGGAGATTATGAAGCTTTCTTT. The full variable domain, in which reference TRBV30 and TRBJ1-1 provide the parts outside the CDR3, is SQTIHQWPATLVQPVGSPLSLECTVEGTSNPNLYWYRQAAGRGLQLLFYSVGIGQISSEVPQNLSASRPQDRQFILSSKKLLLSDSGFYLCAWGTGDYEAFFGQGTRLTVV.

This clone is a singleton in its sample. The chain recombines TRBV18 with TRBJ2-5; D remains ambiguous. The CDR3 is 13 residues long. Trimming removed 1 base at V and 4 bases at J, with 7 bases between. Germline CDR1 reads KGHSH; CDR2 reads LQKENI. The CDR3 reads CASSPRQSETQYF. For the CDR3, the DNA is TGTGCCAGCTCACCACGGCAGTCAGAGACCCAGTACTTC.

The chain has TRBV11-2 and TRBJ2-5; 10 bases line up with TRBD2. CDR1 SGHAT and CDR2 FQNNGV come from the germline V gene. The CDR3 has 16 amino acids. V lost 5 bases, J lost 2 bases, and 8 bases stayed unmatched. The CDR3 region is CASSTRTSGWQETQYF. CDR3 nucleotides: TGTGCCAGCAGCACGCGGACTAGCGGATGGCAAGAGACCCAGTACTTC.

In regard to this clone: An end of the junction differs from the germline gene, which may be a read error. The V and J genes are TRBV7-9 and TRBJ2-7; 10 bases align to TRBD1. Germline CDR1 reads SEHNR; CDR2 reads FQNEAQ (reference sequence). The CDR3 has 12 residues. DNA for the CDR3: TGTTCCAGCAGTCCCGGGACAGGGGTGCCGTACTTC. Amino acids: CSSSPGTGVPYF.

The genes are TRBV4-1 and TRBJ2-7; TRBD1 matches 9 bases. The CDR3 is 15 amino acids. CDR1 MGHRA and CDR2 YSYEKL come from the germline V gene. With V trimmed by 5 bases and J by 3 bases, 8 bases remained unmatched. CDR3 sequence (DNA): TGCGCCAGCAGCAAAACCGGGACAGGGAGCTACGAGCAGTACTTC. It codes for CASSKTGTGSYEQYF.

In this sample, this clone turned up once. This CDR3 is CASSGGTGTDTQYF. CDR3 in DNA: TGCGCCAGCAGCGGTGGGACAGGGACAGATACGCAGTATTTT. The J gene is TRBJ2-3, the V gene TRBV5-1; 9 nucleotides match TRBD1. V dropped 4 bases and J dropped 3; count of bases not matched to a gene: 3. The germline gives CDR1 SGHRS, CDR2 YFSETQ. The CDR3 contains 14 residues.

This clone turned up a few times. This chain joins TRBV11-3 and TRBJ2-1; D is uncertain. CDR3 length equals 13 residues. Trimming pared 2 bases from V and 3 bases from J, leaving 5 bases between. Germline lookup yields CDR1 SGHNT and CDR2 YENEEA. The chain's CDR3 is CASSLPGYNEQFF. In nucleotides, the CDR3 is TGTGCCAGCAGCTTACCGGGCTACAATGAGCAGTTCTTC.

The CDR3 protein is CASSQDSLRADTQYF. The CDR3 bases are TGCGCCAGCAGCCAAGACAGTCTTCGGGCAGATACGCAGTATTTT. J is TRBJ2-3 and V is TRBV4-3; D call uncertain. Germline V CDR1 and CDR2: LGHNA, YSLEER. Trimming removed 0 bases at V and 4 bases at J, with 11 bases between. CDR3 size: 15 residues.

This sequence joins TRBV4-1 and TRBJ2-3; TRBD2 agrees at 8 bases. CDR3 length equals 16 residues. Trimming removed 0 bases from V and 6 bases from J; junction bases left unmatched: 8. The germline V gene encodes CDR1 MGHRA and CDR2 YSYEKL. The CDR3 sequence is CASSQDYGRAGDTQYF. DNA for the CDR3: TGCGCCAGCAGCCAAGATTACGGGAGGGCCGGTGATACGCAGTATTTT.

The chain joins TRBV19 to TRBJ2-1; 10 nucleotides align to TRBD1. Germline-derived CDR1 and CDR2 are LNHDA and SQIVND (reference sequence). This CDR3 has 19 residues. V was clipped by 4 bases and J by 5 bases; unmatched bases: 17. The chain's CDR3 is CASSNWGQGMGLKNNEQFF. DNA for the CDR3: TGTGCCAGTAGTAATTGGGGACAGGGGATGGGGCTCAAGAACAATGAGCAGTTCTTC.

The rearrangement joins TRBV2 to TRBJ2-2, with D perhaps matching TRBD2 (6 bases). Germline loops: CDR1 SNHLY, CDR2 FYNNEI. The CDR3 runs to 15 residues. V was shortened by 10 bases and J by 3 bases, with 18 bases between the two germline ends. The CDR3 sequence: CAKGNGRGDTGELFF. DNA of the CDR3: TGTGCCAAAGGGAACGGGAGAGGGGACACCGGGGAGCTGTTTTTT.

The chain combines TRBV30 with TRBJ1-1; D might be TRBD1 (5 bases). CDR3 length equals 16 residues. V shed 4 bases and J shed 0 bases, with 18 bases lying between them. Germline CDR1 is GTSNPN and CDR2 is SVGIG (reference sequence). The CDR3 sequence is CAWTPATGVVNTEAFF. CDR3 DNA sequence: TGTGCCTGGACGCCAGCCACAGGAGTAGTGAACACTGAAGCTTTCTTT.

The chain joins TRBV6-6 to TRBJ2-5, with 8 bases matching TRBD1. This CDR3 contains 14 residues. The V segment lost 4 bases and the J segment 5 bases; nucleotides outside the gene matches: 6. Germline V CDR1 and CDR2: MNHNY, SVGAGI (reference sequence). CDR3: CASSSQGASETQYF. CDR3 nucleotides: TGTGCCAGCAGTTCCCAGGGGGCGAGTGAGACCCAGTACTTC.

The chain couples TRBV25-1 to TRBJ2-1, with 7 positions matching TRBD2. Trimming took 4 bases from V and 5 from J; bases not matched to a gene: 17. The CDR3 spans 18 residues. Per germline, CDR1 MGHDK and CDR2 SYGVNS. In DNA, the CDR3 is TGTGCCAGCAGTGTGTTCACCCGGATGGGCGGGAGTAACAATGAGCAGTTCTTC. Residues: CASSVFTRMGGSNNEQFF.

The V and J genes are TRBV6-1 and TRBJ2-7; tentative D call: TRBD1 (5 bases). The CDR3 has 15 amino acids. The germline V gene encodes CDR1 MNHNS and CDR2 SASEGT. The ends were cut back, 3 bases at V and 1 base at J, with 13 bases in the middle. This CDR3 is CASSDRVVMSYEQYF. For the CDR3, the DNA is TGTGCCAGCAGTGACAGGGTAGTAATGTCCTACGAGCAGTACTTC.

This clone was found once. The chain links TRBV30 to TRBJ2-1; D possibly corresponds to TRBD2 (7 bases). Trimming cost V 4 bases and J 2 bases, with 15 bases left between them. Germline CDR1 and CDR2: GTSNPN and SVGIG (reference sequence). This CDR3 has 15 residues. CDR3 residues: CAWTLGGGAYNEQFF. The CDR3 region has the DNA TGTGCCTGGACACTGGGAGGGGGTGCCTACAATGAGCAGTTCTTC. Full variable domain (remainder filled in from reference TRBV30 and TRBJ2-1): SQTIHQWPATLVQPVGSPLSLECTVEGTSNPNLYWYRQAAGRGLQLLFYSVGIGQISSEVPQNLSASRPQDRQFILSSKKLLLSDSGFYLCAWTLGGGAYNEQFFGPGTRLTVL.

The chain combines TRBV2 with TRBJ2-1; TRBD1 aligns across 7 bases. Germline V gene sequence: CDR1 SNHLY, CDR2 FYNNEI. The CDR3 is made up of 13 amino acids. The V segment lost 5 bases and the J segment 10 bases; nucleotides outside the gene matches: 8. CDR3 protein: CASSSRQGGEQFF. The CDR3 DNA reads as TGTGCCAGCAGTTCCCGACAGGGCGGGGAGCAGTTCTTC.

J is TRBJ1-5 and V is TRBV7-2; possibly TRBD1 for D (6 bases). CDR3 length: 15 amino acids. From germline, CDR1 is SGHTA and CDR2 FQGNSA. The V end was cut by 5 bases, the J end by 6 bases, with 17 bases between. The chain's CDR3 is CASSANRGGGQPQHF. CDR3 DNA sequence: TGTGCCAGCAGCGCCAACCGGGGGGGCGGTCAGCCCCAGCATTTT.

The chain employs TRBV30 and TRBJ2-7; tentatively, D is TRBD1 (6 bases). The germline V and J ends were trimmed by 6 bases and 1 base, with 16 bases remaining between them. The CDR3 spans 14 residues. Germline values: CDR1 GTSNPN, CDR2 SVGIG (reference sequence). This CDR3 reads CACGGRVVSYEQYF. In DNA, the CDR3 is TGTGCCTGTGGGGGCAGGGTGGTATCCTACGAGCAGTACTTC.

The chain has TRBV6-5 and TRBJ2-7; D is possibly TRBD2 (7 bases). The CDR3 is made up of 15 amino acids. V was shortened by 6 bases and J by 3 bases, with 18 bases between the two germline ends. Germline V CDR1 and CDR2: MNHEY, SVGAGI. This CDR3 reads CASSPAAGQIYEQYF. Written as DNA, the CDR3 is TGTGCCAGCAGCCCGGCAGCGGGACAAATCTACGAGCAGTACTTC.

This clone was recorded once. The chain combines TRBV29-1 with TRBJ2-2; D call uncertain. The CDR3 runs 14 residues. Germline V gene lookup returns CDR1 SQVTM and CDR2 ANQGSEA. V was trimmed by 5 bases and J by 6 bases, leaving 16 bases between them. CDR3 DNA sequence: TGCAGCGTTCTCCCGGGTTGGTCATCCGGGGAGCTGTTTTTT. Translating it yields CSVLPGWSSGELFF.

The V and J genes are TRBV6-4 and TRBJ1-1; D might be TRBD1 (6 bases). CDR1 and CDR2 (germline): MRHNA, SNTAGT. The CDR3 contains 15 residues. V was clipped by 6 bases and J by 5 bases, with 19 bases between them. This CDR3 reads CASREGQGLRTEAFF. CDR3 in DNA: TGTGCCAGCAGAGAAGGTCAGGGGTTAAGGACTGAAGCTTTCTTT.

This clone was counted a few times. The V and J genes are TRBV10-3 and TRBJ2-2; 7 nucleotides agree with TRBD1. There are 15 residues in the CDR3. Per the germline V gene, CDR1 is ENHRY and CDR2 is SYGVKD. V gave up 6 bases and J gave up 0 bases; unmatched junction bases: 4. CDR3 DNA: TGTGCCATCAGCGAGGGACAGTCGAACACCGGGGAGCTGTTTTTT. Encoded protein: CAISEGQSNTGELFF.

J is TRBJ2-2 and V is TRBV4-3; 10 nucleotides align to TRBD1. The junction had 4 bases not matched to a gene; V was cut back by 0 bases and J by 3 bases. Germline CDR1 and CDR2: LGHNA and YSLEER. The CDR3 is 17 amino acids. The DNA for the CDR3 is TGCGCCAGCAGCCAAGAATCCGGGACAGGGGACACCGGGGAGCTGTTTTTT. Translation gives CASSQESGTGDTGELFF.